What follows are 10 T cell receptor beta chains derived from one specimen sequenced in a study of T-cell memory formation after mild COVID-19. TCRdb re-called the 5' RACE reads with MiXCR, one entry per CDR3 protein. The table has about 180,000 distinct CDR3 sequences, approximately 17% seen once. Input material: PBMCs or a T cell subset sorted from them (not recorded which). Receptor source: a man younger than 35 who had mild COVID-19 (a few samples of this study predate the infection). Cell type and time point are not known.

As for this clonotype: A junction boundary mismatches the germline segment, possibly from a read error. The chain recombines TRBV7-3 with TRBJ2-1; 10 bases align to TRBD1. Germline V gives CDR1 SGHTA, CDR2 FQGTGA. The CDR3 spans 14 residues. The CDR3 bases are TGTGCCAGCAGCGCGGGTCCCGGGACAGGGGAGTCCCACTTC. This translates into CASSAGPGTGESHF.

The chain combines TRBV6-2 or TRBV6-3 with TRBJ1-5; the D is unclear. The CDR3 runs 13 residues. In germline, CDR1 is MNHEY, CDR2 SVGEGT. The germline V and J ends were trimmed by 5 bases and 5 bases, with 10 bases remaining between them. CDR3 region: CASSPSTYQPQHF. The CDR3 DNA reads TGTGCCAGCAGTCCCTCTACCTATCAGCCCCAGCATTTT.

This clonotype has more than one count but fewer than ten. The rearrangement joins TRBV28 to TRBJ1-2; D may be TRBD1 (6 bases). The germline V gene has CDR1 MDHEN and CDR2 SYDVKM. This CDR3 has 13 amino acids. The V end was cut by 5 bases, the J end by 5 bases, with 12 bases between. The CDR3 reads CASSAPQGYGYTF. CDR3 in DNA: TGTGCCAGCAGTGCCCCCCAGGGGTATGGCTACACCTTC.

The genes are TRBV10-3 and TRBJ1-2; D possibly corresponds to TRBD1 (5 bases). Per germline, CDR1 ENHRY and CDR2 SYGVKD. This CDR3 comprises 15 residues. The germline V and J ends were trimmed by 4 bases and 6 bases, with 18 bases remaining between them. CDR3 residues: CAISVFWGSTDGYTF. The CDR3 DNA reads TGTGCCATCAGTGTCTTTTGGGGCAGCACGGATGGCTACACCTTC.

DNA of the CDR3: TGTGCCAGCTCACCACAGTTTGGACAGGCCGAAAAACTGTTTTTT. Translated: CASSPQFGQAEKLFF. This chain connects TRBV18 to TRBJ1-4; 7 nucleotides line up with TRBD1. J lost 8 bases, V lost 1 base, and 7 bases had no gene match. CDR1 KGHSH and CDR2 LQKENI come from the germline V gene. This CDR3 has 15 residues.

This clonotype occurred a few times. The rearrangement joins TRBV12-3 or TRBV12-4 to TRBJ2-5; a weak D match, TRBD1 (6 bases). V lost 7 bases to trimming and J lost 2 bases, with 17 bases between them. CDR3 length equals 15 residues. The CDR3 loop is CASTLEQGRQETQYF. For the CDR3, the DNA is TGTGCCAGCACCCTCGAACAGGGTCGGCAAGAGACCCAGTACTTC.

This clonotype was seen a handful of times. This sequence joins TRBV6-2 or TRBV6-3 and TRBJ2-5; D is undetermined. V shed 2 bases and J shed 1 base, with 20 bases lying between them. The CDR3 extends over 18 amino acids. In germline, CDR1 is MNHEY, CDR2 SVGEGT. CDR3 bases: TGTGCCAGCAGTTACGACCCCATCGGCCCACCGACCCAAGAGACCCAGTACTTC. This codes for CASSYDPIGPPTQETQYF.

Written as DNA, the CDR3 is TGTGCCAGCAGTTACTCGGACAGGGGGGGCACTGAAGCTTTCTTT. It specifies CASSYSDRGGTEAFF. The V call is TRBV6-6, the J call TRBJ1-1, with 10 bases matching TRBD1. Germline CDR1 reads MNHNY; CDR2 reads SVGAGI (reference sequence). The CDR3 is 15 residues long. V lost 0 bases to trimming and J lost 4 bases; unmatched junction nucleotides: 2.

This clonotype showed up just a few times. The chain carries TRBV5-1 and TRBJ1-1; D uncertain. V lost 4 bases to trimming and J lost 12 bases, with 22 bases between them. CDR1 and CDR2 from the germline V gene are SGHRS and YFSETQ. The CDR3 spans 14 residues. The CDR3 protein is CASSPLGGARRPFF. The CDR3 DNA reads TGCGCCAGCAGCCCCCTCGGAGGTGCTCGCCGACCTTTCTTT.

In this sample, this clonotype is medium-sized. V is TRBV12-3 or TRBV12-4 and J is TRBJ2-2, with D possibly TRBD1 on 5 matching bases. V was pared by 7 bases and J by 4 bases, with 28 bases between. There are 19 residues in the CDR3. The CDR3 region is CASKIYRFQGVLFTGELFF. CDR3 DNA sequence: TGTGCCAGCAAAATTTACAGGTTTCAAGGGGTGCTATTCACCGGGGAGCTGTTTTTT.